Listed below are T cell receptor beta chains from one sample, sequenced in a study of blood T cell repertoires in COVID-19. The repertoire was sequenced with immunoSEQ multiplex PCR; TCRdb's copy has only in-frame clones and lacks some. The table has 300,000 to 350,000 clones, over 75% seen once. Input material: PBMCs or T cells enriched from blood (not recorded which). All receptors come from a man aged 25 to 45 who had recovered from COVID-19. Both conserved end residues are trimmed from each CDR3.

v_gene | CDR3aa
TRBV5-1 | ASSLEQRGGGLF
TRBV2 | ASSEGQFYNSPLH
TRBV5-5 | ANSWDRGRGTEAF
TRBV7-9 | ASSSRLAGGWSTDTQY
TRBV7-8 | ASSLGTGLNTEAF
TRBV3-1/TRBV3-2 | ASSQATQSGQF
TRBV6-5 | ASSYSGLGNNEQF
TRBV4-1 | ASSQPGQGIGEQF
TRBV6-5 | ASTADRVGEQY
TRBV5-1 | ASSGMTGGLTEAF
TRBV5-1 | ASSLGSGTGGEQY
TRBV2 | ASREQGLGYGYT
TRBV28 | ASSPGLAGIGGETQY
TRBV6-5 | ASSYTGGITGELF
TRBV6-1 | ASSEAGGPHNEQF
TRBV28 | ASSPVNGAYEQY
TRBV11-3 | ASSFSGVGEQF
TRBV9 | ASSVGQYSNQPQH
TRBV6-6 | ASRLQGTLYEQY
TRBV7-8 | ASSLVGTGGLGNQPQH
TRBV6-5 | ASSYSRTLDTEAF
TRBV10-3 | AISVGGGRGEQF
TRBV19 | ASSIIRGWGYT
TRBV2 | ASRSGQGVYGYT
TRBV30 | AWSVGTGVYEQY
TRBV30 | AWSATGIYEQY
TRBV7-9 | ASSLGTGVQETQY
TRBV21-1 | ASSSTGALSNQPQH
TRBV12-3/TRBV12-4 | ASSFDSDYGYT
TRBV5-6 | ASSWATLSSGANVLT
TRBV7-9 | ASSSPMTGSNEKLF
TRBV5-6 | ASSPQGLGDTQY
TRBV6-5 | ASSLRGRAQETQY
TRBV4-1 | ASSQVTGTPANNEQF
TRBV5-1 | ASSLAMGGGMSYNEQF
TRBV2 | ASSGGGRAVTDTQY
TRBV2 | ASIPQGNEKLF